What follows describes a single T cell receptor (beta chain). Its target is unknown. The record originates from a study of CD8+CD57+ T cells in acquired aplastic anemia. Across the whole study: Yields of DNA that came from sorted CD4+ and CD8+ cells averaged roughly 3.2 ug.

Investigators profiled TCR beta VDJ and CDR3 from genomic DNA template. TCRdb re-called the reads through MiXCR, storing one row per CDR3 protein. The sample shows hundreds of thousands of distinct CDR3 sequences, 55% to 70% of them seen only once. Whole-study findings and limits: Patients and controls had in common 25 to 30 CD8+ CDR3 sequences.

The sample comprised sorted CD4+, CD8+, or CD8+CD57+ T cells (not recorded which) from PBMCs. The TCR comes from a human donor in good health, serving as a control.

CDR3 nucleotide sequence: TGTGCCAGCAGCTACAACGGAAATACCGAGGCGCTGTTTTTT. Translation gives CASSYNGNTEALFF. The V call is TRBV7-6, the J call TRBJ2-3; D gene uncertain. The DNA end is a closer match to TRBJ2-2, so the J assignment may be wrong. The CDR3 extends over 14 amino acids. CDR1 is SGHVS, CDR2 FNYEAQ, per germline.